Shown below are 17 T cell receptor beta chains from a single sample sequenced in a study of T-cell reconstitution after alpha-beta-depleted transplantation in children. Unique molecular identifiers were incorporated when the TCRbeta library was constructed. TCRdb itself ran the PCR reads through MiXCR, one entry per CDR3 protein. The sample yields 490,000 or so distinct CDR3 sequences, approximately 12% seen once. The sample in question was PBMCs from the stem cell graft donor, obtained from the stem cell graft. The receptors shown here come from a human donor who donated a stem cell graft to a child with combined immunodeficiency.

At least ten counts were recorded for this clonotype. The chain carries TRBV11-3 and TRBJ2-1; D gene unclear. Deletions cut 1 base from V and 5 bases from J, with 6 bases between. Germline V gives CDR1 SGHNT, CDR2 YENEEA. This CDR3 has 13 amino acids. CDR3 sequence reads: CASSLGANNEQFF. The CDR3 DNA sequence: TGTGCCAGCAGCTTAGGGGCGAACAATGAGCAGTTCTTC.

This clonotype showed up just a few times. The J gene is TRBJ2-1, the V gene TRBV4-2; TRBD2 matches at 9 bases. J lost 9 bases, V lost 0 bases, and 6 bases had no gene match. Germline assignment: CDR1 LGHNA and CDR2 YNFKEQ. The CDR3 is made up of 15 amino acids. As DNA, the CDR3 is TGTGCCAGCAGCCAAGATAGGGGGACTAGCCGTGAGCAGTTCTTC. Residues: CASSQDRGTSREQFF.

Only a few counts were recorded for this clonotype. CDR3 DNA: TGTGCCAGCAGCCCTTGGGCTACCGGTGCCCAAGAGACCCAGTACTTC. It translates to CASSPWATGAQETQYF. The chain carries TRBV7-9 and TRBJ2-5, with D hard to call. Trimming left V 5 bases short and J 1 base short, with 17 bases between. The CDR3 covers 16 residues. Germline CDR1 and CDR2: SEHNR and FQNEAQ (reference sequence).

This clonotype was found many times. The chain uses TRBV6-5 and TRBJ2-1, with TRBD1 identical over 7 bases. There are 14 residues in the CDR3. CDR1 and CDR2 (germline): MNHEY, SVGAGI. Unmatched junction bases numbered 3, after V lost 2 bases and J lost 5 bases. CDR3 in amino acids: CASSYGDSNNEQFF. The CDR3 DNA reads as TGTGCCAGCAGTTACGGGGACAGTAACAATGAGCAGTTCTTC.

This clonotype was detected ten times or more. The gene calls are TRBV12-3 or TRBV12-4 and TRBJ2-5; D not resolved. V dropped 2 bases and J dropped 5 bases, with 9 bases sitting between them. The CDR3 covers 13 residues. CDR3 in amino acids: CASSLLGAETQYF. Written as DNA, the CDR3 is TGTGCCAGCAGTTTATTGGGCGCCGAGACCCAGTACTTC.

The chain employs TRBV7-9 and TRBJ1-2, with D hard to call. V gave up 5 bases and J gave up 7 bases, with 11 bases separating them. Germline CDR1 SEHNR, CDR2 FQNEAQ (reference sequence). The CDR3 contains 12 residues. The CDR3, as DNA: TGTGCCAGCAGCCGCGGGCCCGGTGGCTACACCTTC. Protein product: CASSRGPGGYTF.

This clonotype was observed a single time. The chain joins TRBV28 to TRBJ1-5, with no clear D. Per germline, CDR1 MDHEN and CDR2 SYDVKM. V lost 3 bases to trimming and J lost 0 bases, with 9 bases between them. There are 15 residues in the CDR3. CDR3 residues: CASSFGGISNQPQHF. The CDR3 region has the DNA TGTGCCAGCAGTTTCGGAGGGATTAGCAATCAGCCCCAGCATTTT.

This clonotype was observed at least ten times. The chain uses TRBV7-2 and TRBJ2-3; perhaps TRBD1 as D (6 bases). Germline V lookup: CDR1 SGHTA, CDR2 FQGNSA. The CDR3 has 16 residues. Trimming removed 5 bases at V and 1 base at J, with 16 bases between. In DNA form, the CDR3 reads TGTGCCAGCAGCCCCCAGGGGTTATCGGGCACAGATACGCAGTATTTT. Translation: CASSPQGLSGTDTQYF.

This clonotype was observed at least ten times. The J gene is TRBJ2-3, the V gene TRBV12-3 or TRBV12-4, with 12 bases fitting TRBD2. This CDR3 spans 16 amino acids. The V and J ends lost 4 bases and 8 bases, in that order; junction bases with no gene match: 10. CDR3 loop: CASSYSSGGVIGTQYF. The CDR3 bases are TGTGCCAGCAGTTACTCTAGCGGGGGGGTCATCGGTACGCAGTATTTT.

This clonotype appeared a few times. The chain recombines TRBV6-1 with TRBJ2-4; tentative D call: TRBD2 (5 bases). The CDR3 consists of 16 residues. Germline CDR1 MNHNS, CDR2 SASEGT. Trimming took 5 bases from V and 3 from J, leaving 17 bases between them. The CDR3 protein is CASSPQLGGGKNIQYF. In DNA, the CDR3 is TGTGCCAGCAGTCCACAATTAGGAGGTGGCAAAAACATTCAGTACTTC.

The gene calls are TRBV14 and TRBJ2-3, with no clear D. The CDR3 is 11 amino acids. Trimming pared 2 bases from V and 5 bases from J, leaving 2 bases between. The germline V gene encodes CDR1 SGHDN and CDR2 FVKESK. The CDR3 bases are TGTGCCAGCAGCCAATTAGATACGCAGTATTTT. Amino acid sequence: CASSQLDTQYF.

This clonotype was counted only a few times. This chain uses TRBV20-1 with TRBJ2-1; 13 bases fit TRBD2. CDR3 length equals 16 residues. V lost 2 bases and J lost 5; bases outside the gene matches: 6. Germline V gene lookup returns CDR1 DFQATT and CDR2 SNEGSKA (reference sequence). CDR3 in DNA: TGCAGTGCTAGACCCCCGGGACTAGCGGGACACAATGAGCAGTTCTTC. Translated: CSARPPGLAGHNEQFF.

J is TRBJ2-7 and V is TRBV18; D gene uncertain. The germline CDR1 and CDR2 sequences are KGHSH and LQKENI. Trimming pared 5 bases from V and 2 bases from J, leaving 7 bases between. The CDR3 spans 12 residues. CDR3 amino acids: CASSELPYEQYF. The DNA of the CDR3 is TGTGCCAGCTCAGAGTTGCCCTACGAGCAGTACTTC.

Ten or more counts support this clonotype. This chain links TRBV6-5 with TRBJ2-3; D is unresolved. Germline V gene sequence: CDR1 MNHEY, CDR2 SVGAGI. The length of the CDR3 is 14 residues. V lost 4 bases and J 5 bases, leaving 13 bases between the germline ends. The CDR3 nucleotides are TGTGCCAGCAGTTCGGACGGACCGCTAGATACGCAGTATTTT. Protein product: CASSSDGPLDTQYF.

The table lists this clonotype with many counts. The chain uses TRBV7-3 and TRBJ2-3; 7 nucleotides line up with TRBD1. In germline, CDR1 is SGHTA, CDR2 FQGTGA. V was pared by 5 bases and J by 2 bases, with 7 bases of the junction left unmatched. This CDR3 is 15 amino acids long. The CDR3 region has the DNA TGTGCCAGCAGCCAAGGGGGCCGATACACAGATACGCAGTATTTT. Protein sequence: CASSQGGRYTDTQYF. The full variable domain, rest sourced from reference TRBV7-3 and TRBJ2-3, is GAGVSQTPSNKVTEKGKYVELRCDPISGHTALYWYRQSLGQGPEFLIYFQGTGAADDSGLPNDRFFAVRPEGSVSTLKIQRTERGDSAVYLCASSQGGRYTDTQYFGPGTRLTVL.

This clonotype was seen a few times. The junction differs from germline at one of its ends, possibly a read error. The CDR3 bases are TGTGCCAGCAGCTTGCGGACAGGAAATGCGCAGTTCTTC. It encodes CASSLRTGNAQFF. V usage is TRBV7-2 and J usage is TRBJ2-1; 7 nucleotides align to TRBD1. The CDR3 consists of 13 residues. In germline, CDR1 is SGHTA, CDR2 FQGNSA.

The CDR3 sequence: CAISRGVGYGYTF. The CDR3 DNA follows: TGTGCCATCTCCCGGGGGGTCGGCTATGGCTACACCTTC. V and J are TRBV6-2 or TRBV6-3 and TRBJ1-2, with TRBD1 as a possible D gene (5 bases). From germline, CDR1 is MNHEY and CDR2 SVGEGT. The CDR3 loop spans 13 amino acids. Trimming shortened V by 10 bases and J by 4 bases, and 16 bases separated the two germline ends.